Detailed here is one T cell receptor beta chain. What it recognizes is unknown. This specimen belongs to a study of cytomegalovirus exposure and HLA in healthy donors. Study-wide context: A previous analysis identified approximately 120 million unique TCR beta sequences derived from about 180 million T cells. Unique TCRs numbering about 87 million, obtained from HLA-typed donors, made up an early data release. Whole-study results and caveats: Later analysis identified several of the most significant clusters that appeared linked to common viral pathogens.

Primers: 60 Vbeta forward and 13 Jbeta reverse. Some clones are missing from TCRdb's copy, which holds only in-frame ones; the method was immunoSEQ multiplex PCR. The sample has 95,000 to 150,000 clones, about 80% seen once. The receptor comes from a man in his thirties or forties in good health and CMV-seropositive. Sequencing was carried out using PBMCs.

CDR3 DNA sequence: TGCGCCAGCAGCTCCTCCGGGGGAGTGAACACTGAAGCTTTCTTT. It yields the protein CASSSSGGVNTEAFF. The V call is TRBV5-1, the J call TRBJ1-1, with D possibly TRBD1 on 5 matching bases. The CDR3 has 15 residues. Per germline, CDR1 SGHRS and CDR2 YFSETQ. Trimming cost V 3 bases and J 0 bases, with 12 bases left between them.